The TCR beta chain described here comes from a study of post-analysis software for immune sequencing data. Study findings and constraints: Multiple sclerosis patients had significantly lower normalized Chao1 diversity than controls. F-measure co-clustering was strong for batch-matched samples. Included in a set of five TRBV segments more frequent in patients than controls were TRBV5-6, TRBV5-1 and TRBV20-1.

Trimming at V came to 5 bases and at J to 5 bases, leaving 12 bases not matched to a gene. CDR3 size: 15 residues. CDR1 and CDR2 from the germline V gene are SGHDT and YYEEEE. Included in the TCR beta cDNA libraries were unique molecular identifiers. The T cell input of roughly 0.9 to 10 million gave roughly 460,000 cDNA molecules. One entry per CDR3 protein, called by TCRdb with MiXCR from the PCR reads. The repertoire has approximately 460,000 distinct CDR3 sequences, roughly 45% of them found once; the top ten carry 9% to 13%. This clonotype was observed a few times. Its cognate antigen is unknown. Input material: blood. The rearrangement uses TRBV5-6 and TRBJ1-2; 7 bases are a match to TRBD1. The origin of this receptor is a girl aged 10 to 17 with multiple sclerosis. The CDR3 DNA reads TGTGCCAGCAGTATGGATGGGACAGAGTATTATGGCTACACCTTC. This sequence encodes CASSMDGTEYYGYTF.